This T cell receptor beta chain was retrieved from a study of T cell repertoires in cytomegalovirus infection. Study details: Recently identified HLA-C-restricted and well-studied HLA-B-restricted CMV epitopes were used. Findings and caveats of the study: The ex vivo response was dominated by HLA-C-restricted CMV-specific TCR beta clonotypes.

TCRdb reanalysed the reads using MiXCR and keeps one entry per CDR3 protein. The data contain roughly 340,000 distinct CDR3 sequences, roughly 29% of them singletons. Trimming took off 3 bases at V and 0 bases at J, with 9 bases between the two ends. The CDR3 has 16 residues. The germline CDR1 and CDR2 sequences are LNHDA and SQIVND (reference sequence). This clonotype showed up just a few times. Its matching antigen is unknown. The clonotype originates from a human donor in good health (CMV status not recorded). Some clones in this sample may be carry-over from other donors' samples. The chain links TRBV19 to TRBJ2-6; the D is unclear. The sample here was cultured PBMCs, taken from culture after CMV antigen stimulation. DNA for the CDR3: TGTGCCAGTAGTATGGGCAGGTCCTCTGGGGCCAACGTCCTGACTTTC. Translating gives CASSMGRSSGANVLTF.